Sequencing of this T cell receptor beta chain was carried out in a study of T-cell reconstitution after alpha-beta-depleted transplantation in children. In germline, CDR1 is LGHDT, CDR2 YNNKEL (reference sequence). The CDR3 consists of 16 residues. With 4 bases clipped from V and 1 base from J, the junction kept 6 bases outside the gene matches. Unique molecular identifiers were used to barcode this TCRbeta library. TCRdb ran MiXCR on the PCR reads and lists one entry per CDR3 protein. The sample lists approximately 590,000 distinct CDR3 sequences, 10% occurring once. This TCR came from a human donor who donated a stem cell graft to a child with acute myeloid leukemia. V usage is TRBV3-1 and J usage is TRBJ2-7; 11 bases line up with TRBD2. Specimen: PBMCs from the stem cell graft donor, collected from the stem cell graft. The CDR3 coding sequence is TGTGCCAGCAGCCTTAGCGGGAGGGCCGGGTCCTACGAGCAGTACTTC. Residues: CASSLSGRAGSYEQYF.